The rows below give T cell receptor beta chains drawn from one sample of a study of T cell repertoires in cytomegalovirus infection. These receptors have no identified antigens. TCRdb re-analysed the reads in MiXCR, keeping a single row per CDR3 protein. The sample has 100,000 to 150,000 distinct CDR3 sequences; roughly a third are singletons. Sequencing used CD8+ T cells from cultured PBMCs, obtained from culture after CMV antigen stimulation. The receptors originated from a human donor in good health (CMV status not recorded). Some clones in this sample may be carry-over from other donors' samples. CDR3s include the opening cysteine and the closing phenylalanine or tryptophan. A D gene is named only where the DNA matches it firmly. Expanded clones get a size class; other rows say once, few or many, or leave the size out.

CASSLVGGDTEAFF	TGCGCCAGCAGCTTGGTCGGGGGGGACACTGAAGCTTTCTTT	NA	NA	TRBJ1-1	TRBV5-1
CASSQDGDFRKF	TGCGCCAGCAGCCAAGATGGGGATTTTAGGAAGTTT	once	NA	TRBJ1-4	TRBV4-1
CASSLTYYNEQFF	TGTGCCAGCAGCTTAACCTATTACAATGAGCAGTTCTTC	many	NA	TRBJ2-1	TRBV7-2
CASSSRVAQGVTDTQYF	TGTGCCAGCAGTTCCCGGGTCGCACAGGGAGTGACAGATACGCAGTATTTT	few	NA	TRBJ2-3	TRBV27
CASSTRAGTSGGFLTDTQYF	TGTGCCAGCAGCACCAGGGCCGGGACTAGCGGGGGGTTCCTCACAGATACGCAGTATTTT	many	TRBD2	TRBJ2-3	TRBV7-2
CASSQFEQDGEQYF	TGTGCCAGCAGCCAATTCGAACAAGACGGCGAGCAGTACTTC	NA	NA	TRBJ2-7	TRBV7-9
CASSLGTGGPYSNQPQHF	TGTGCCAGCAGCCTCGGAACAGGGGGTCCTTATAGCAATCAGCCCCAGCATTTT	many	TRBD1	TRBJ1-5	TRBV7-6
CASSERETQYF	TGTGCCAGCAGTGAAAGAGAGACCCAGTACTTC	few	NA	TRBJ2-5	TRBV2
CASSLIGISYEQYF	TGTGCCAGCAGCTTAATCGGGATCTCCTACGAGCAGTACTTC	NA	NA	TRBJ2-7	TRBV7-8
CASSRPDMNTEAFF	TGTGCCAGCAGCCGTCCGGACATGAACACTGAAGCTTTCTTT	NA	NA	TRBJ1-1	TRBV7-3
CASSSPTTDREGTNIQYF	TGTGCCAGCAGTTCCCCAACCACGGACAGGGAGGGTACAAACATTCAGTACTTC	few	NA	TRBJ2-4	TRBV12-3/TRBV12-4
CASSPPLGVAGGGWDTQYF	TGTGCCAGCAGCCCACCCCTTGGAGTAGCGGGGGGCGGCTGGGATACGCAGTATTTT	many	TRBD2	TRBJ2-3	TRBV7-9
CSAIARLGTHTYEQYF	TGCAGTGCCATTGCCCGGCTCGGGACACATACCTACGAGCAGTACTTC	medium-sized	NA	TRBJ2-7	TRBV20-1
CASSQGYNGPYEQYF	TGCGCCAGCAGCCAAGGTTACAATGGCCCCTACGAGCAGTACTTC	many	NA	TRBJ2-7	TRBV4-1
CASSPPSRGAVETQYF	TGTGCCAGCAGCCCCCCCTCCCGGGGGGCGGTAGAGACCCAGTACTTC	many	NA	TRBJ2-5	TRBV7-2